The next 27 T cell receptor beta chains were all read from a single sample in a study of T cell responses to AZD1222 COVID-19 vaccine. The table came from immunoSEQ multiplex PCR; TCRdb's copy has only in-frame clones and leaves some out. The table lists about 100,000 clones, roughly 84% of them singletons. This sample comprised peripheral blood, obtained on day 0 of AZD1222 vaccination. The receptors here all came from an adult in good health.

The chain couples TRBV11-3 to TRBJ1-4, with 7 bases matching TRBD1. The germline V gene has CDR1 SGHNT and CDR2 YENEEA. The CDR3 is made up of 17 amino acids. With 5 bases clipped from V and 6 bases from J, the junction kept 15 bases outside the gene matches. In DNA form, the CDR3 reads TGTGCCAGCAGCCCGGGACAGCTTACTCCGCGGGATGAAAAACTGTTTTTT. Protein product: CASSPGQLTPRDEKLFF.

This chain connects TRBV6-2 or TRBV6-3 to TRBJ1-2; D gene unclear. Between the trimmed V and J ends, which lost 6 bases and 6 bases, there was a span of 20 bases. CDR3 length: 15 residues. The germline V gene encodes CDR1 MNHEY and CDR2 SVGEGT. In DNA, the CDR3 is TGTGCCAGCAGCTTCCTAGGCCAGAGAAGGGATGGCTACACCTTC. This codes for CASSFLGQRRDGYTF.

V is TRBV5-1 and J is TRBJ1-5; D uncertain. CDR3 length equals 12 residues. The V end was cut by 2 bases, the J end by 4 bases, with 4 bases between. Germline V CDR1 and CDR2: SGHRS, YFSETQ. CDR3 nucleotides: TGCGCCAGCAGCTTCGCGAATCAGCCCCAGCATTTT. It specifies CASSFANQPQHF. Complete variable domain (other parts from reference TRBV5-1 and TRBJ1-5): KAGVTQTPRYLIKTRGQQVTLSCSPISGHRSVSWYQQTPGQGLQFLFEYFSETQRNKGNFPGRFSGRQFSNSRSEMNVSTLELGDSALYLCASSFANQPQHFGDGTRLSIL.

This chain uses TRBV5-5 with TRBJ2-2; no firm D call. Trimming took off 3 bases at V and 4 bases at J, with 13 bases between the two ends. The CDR3 is 15 residues long. Germline loops: CDR1 SGHKS, CDR2 YYEKEE (reference sequence). The CDR3 sequence is CASSSTPDGTGELFF. In nucleotides, the CDR3 is TGTGCCAGCAGCTCCACCCCGGACGGCACCGGGGAGCTGTTTTTT.

The CDR3 region has the DNA TGTGCCAGCAGCGTAGATAAGTTTGGGCAGCCCCAGCATTTT. This encodes CASSVDKFGQPQHF. The V gene is TRBV9, the J gene TRBJ1-5, with unresolved D. Per germline, CDR1 SGDLS and CDR2 YYNGEE. This CDR3 has 14 amino acids. Trimming removed 0 bases at V and 7 bases at J, with 11 bases between.

The rearrangement joins TRBV25-1 to TRBJ2-3; the D call may be TRBD1 or TRBD2 (5 bases each). The length of the CDR3 is 17 residues. Germline CDR1 is MGHDK and CDR2 is SYGVNS. Deletions cut 1 base from V and 4 bases from J, with 18 bases between. The CDR3 DNA is TGTGCCAGCAGTGAATCGGGCCTTGGTAGGGGAGCAGATACGCAGTATTTT. It is translated as CASSESGLGRGADTQYF. Variable domain in full (rest from reference TRBV25-1 and TRBJ2-3): EADIYQTPRYLVIGTGKKITLECSQTMGHDKMYWYQQDPGMELHLIHYSYGVNSTEKGDLSSESTVSRIRTEHFPLTLESARPSHTSQYLCASSESGLGRGADTQYFGPGTRLTVL.

This clone came up once. The V call is TRBV7-8, the J call TRBJ1-3, with D tentatively TRBD1 (5 bases). V was shortened by 10 bases and J by 0 bases, with 13 bases between the two germline ends. CDR1 is SGHVS and CDR2 is FQNEAQ in the germline V gene. CDR3 length: 14 residues. DNA of the CDR3: TGTGCCATCGAGGGGCGGGACTCTGGAAACACCATATATTTT. Protein sequence: CAIEGRDSGNTIYF.

V is TRBV25-1 and J is TRBJ2-1; 13 bases are a match to TRBD2. Germline V CDR1 and CDR2: MGHDK, SYGVNS. Germline trimming cut 1 base from V and 5 bases from J; bases unmatched to any gene: 2. The CDR3 is made up of 16 amino acids. The CDR3 coding sequence is TGTGCCAGCAGTGAATGGGGACTAGCGGGGAACAATGAGCAGTTCTTC. This translates into CASSEWGLAGNNEQFF.

This clone was observed a single time. The chain has TRBV3-1 (or the pseudogene TRBV3-2) and TRBJ2-3; D call uncertain. The CDR3 runs 14 residues. The V end lost 5 bases, the J end lost 6 bases, and 15 bases lay between the germline ends. Germline V gene lookup returns CDR1 LGHDT and CDR2 YNNKEL (reference sequence). The CDR3, as DNA: TGTGCCAGCAGCTTTCGATCACTCCGGGATACGCAGTATTTT. Translating gives CASSFRSLRDTQYF.

The CDR3 is CASSLDPGTNTGELFF. The CDR3 bases are TGCGCCAGCAGCTTGGATCCGGGGACGAACACCGGGGAGCTGTTTTTT. This chain joins TRBV5-1 and TRBJ2-2; D possibly corresponds to TRBD2 (5 bases). CDR1 and CDR2 from the germline V gene are SGHRS and YFSETQ. V was pared by 0 bases and J by 0 bases, with 9 bases between. The CDR3 length is 16 residues.

The chain recombines TRBV4-2 with TRBJ1-5; 8 bases align to TRBD1. The germline CDR1 and CDR2 sequences are LGHNA and YNFKEQ. The CDR3 covers 14 residues. V shed 5 bases and J 6 bases; nucleotides not matched to a gene: 6. The CDR3: CASSIGQGLQPQHF. CDR3 DNA sequence: TGTGCCAGCAGCATAGGACAGGGCCTTCAGCCCCAGCATTTT.

The chain is built from TRBV28 and TRBJ1-1; 7 positions agree with TRBD1. The CDR3 consists of 15 residues. In germline, CDR1 is MDHEN, CDR2 SYDVKM. After removal of 5 bases from V and 7 bases from J, the junction contained 13 bases not matched to a gene. The DNA of the CDR3 is TGTGCCAGCAGTGAACCCGGGACAGAAAATGTTGAAGCTTTCTTT. This translates into CASSEPGTENVEAFF.

V usage is TRBV19 and J usage is TRBJ1-4; D not certain. The CDR3 extends over 15 amino acids. Germline CDR1 reads LNHDA; CDR2 reads SQIVND (reference sequence). V dropped 1 base and J dropped 3 bases, with 9 bases sitting between them. The CDR3 coding sequence is TGTGCCAGTAGTATAGGGGTCCAGCCTAATGAAAAACTGTTTTTT. Protein sequence: CASSIGVQPNEKLFF.

V is TRBV28 and J is TRBJ1-2; no clear D. Deletions cut 5 bases from V and 13 bases from J, with 14 bases between. This CDR3 is built from 11 residues. The germline V gene encodes CDR1 MDHEN and CDR2 SYDVKM. CDR3: CASSIGRFCTF. In nucleotides, the CDR3 is TGTGCCAGCAGTATCGGAAGGTTCTGCACCTTC.

The chain recombines TRBV3-1 (or the pseudogene TRBV3-2) with TRBJ2-5; 8 bases are shared with TRBD2. The CDR3 covers 14 residues. Losses at the gene ends were 8 bases for V and 4 bases for J; bases not matched to a gene: 9. Germline V gene sequence: CDR1 LGHDT, CDR2 YNNKEL (reference sequence). This CDR3 reads CASGAAGAIETQYF. CDR3 coding DNA: TGTGCCAGCGGGGCAGCGGGGGCGATAGAGACCCAGTACTTC.

The CDR3 is CASSLNTLDEQYF. CDR3 sequence (DNA): TGTGCCAGCAGTTTAAACACCCTAGACGAGCAGTACTTC. The chain joins TRBV27 to TRBJ2-7; D gene unclear. Germline CDR1 reads MNHEY; CDR2 reads SMNVEV (reference sequence). The CDR3 loop spans 13 amino acids. V was cut by 2 bases and J by 5 bases, with 10 bases left in between.

This chain uses TRBV6-2 or TRBV6-3 with TRBJ2-7; 14 bases match TRBD2. Germline V CDR1 and CDR2: MNHEY, SVGEGT. Unmatched junction bases numbered 5, after V lost 6 bases and J lost 4 bases. The CDR3 is 15 residues long. The CDR3 loop reads CASSSGLAGAYEQYF. CDR3 in DNA: TGTGCCAGCAGCTCGGGACTAGCGGGGGCATACGAGCAGTACTTC.

V gene TRBV25-1 combines with J gene TRBJ1-4, with D perhaps TRBD1 (6 bases). V was clipped by 4 bases and J by 8 bases, with 20 bases between them. In germline, CDR1 is MGHDK, CDR2 SYGVNS. The CDR3 runs 16 residues. The CDR3 DNA sequence: TGTGCCAGCAGTGCCCCCCGAGGGGGGCCGGGAGAAAAACTGTTTTTT. Translating gives CASSAPRGGPGEKLFF.

The chain joins TRBV3-1 (or the pseudogene TRBV3-2) to TRBJ1-6, with a weak D call TRBD1 (6 bases). The CDR3 is 15 amino acids. Germline loops: CDR1 LGHDT, CDR2 YNNKEL (reference sequence). Trimming took off 1 base at V and 6 bases at J, with 10 bases between the two ends. The CDR3 region is CASSQVRGANSPLHF. CDR3 nucleotides: TGTGCCAGCAGCCAAGTGCGGGGGGCTAATTCACCCCTCCACTTT.

The chain employs TRBV6-5 and TRBJ1-2; no firm D call. The V end was cut by 6 bases, the J end by 0 bases, with 14 bases between. The CDR3 length is 15 residues. Germline loops: CDR1 MNHEY, CDR2 SVGAGI. The CDR3 loop is CASRATLGSNYGYTF. The DNA for the CDR3 is TGTGCCAGCAGGGCCACGTTGGGATCTAACTATGGCTACACCTTC.

The chain combines TRBV2 with TRBJ2-5, with D possibly being TRBD2 (5 bases). The CDR3 is made up of 13 amino acids. The germline gives CDR1 SNHLY, CDR2 FYNNEI. V was trimmed by 4 bases and J by 4 bases, leaving 10 bases between them. As DNA, the CDR3 is TGTGCCAGCAGTGGGGAGTCTGGAGAGACCCAGTACTTC. This codes for CASSGESGETQYF.

The gene calls are TRBV19 and TRBJ1-6; D is perhaps TRBD1 (5 bases). CDR1 and CDR2 (germline): LNHDA, SQIVND (reference sequence). Trimming left V 2 bases short and J 7 bases short, with 15 bases between. The CDR3 is 16 residues long. CDR3 amino acids: CASSISGGRGNSPLHF. Here the CDR3 DNA reads TGTGCCAGTAGTATATCTGGGGGAAGAGGAAATTCACCCCTCCACTTT. Based on the CDR3 plus reference TRBV19 and TRBJ1-6, the full variable domain is DGGITQSPKYLFRKEGQNVTLSCEQNLNHDAMYWYRQDPGQGLRLIYYSQIVNDFQKGDIAEGYSVSREKKESFPLTVTSAQKNPTAFYLCASSISGGRGNSPLHFGNGTRLTVT.

The rearrangement links TRBV19 to TRBJ1-2; a weak D match, TRBD1 (5 bases). The V and J ends lost 8 bases and 4 bases respectively, with 20 bases between them. The CDR3 contains 15 residues. Looked up from germline, CDR1 is LNHDA and CDR2 is SQIVND (reference sequence). DNA for the CDR3: TGTGCCAGTTCGGTTGCGGGGGGTCCGGGCTATGGCTACACCTTC. Translation: CASSVAGGPGYGYTF.

This rearrangement joins TRBV5-6 to TRBJ1-3; D is uncertain. Germline V gene lookup returns CDR1 SGHDT and CDR2 YYEEEE. Trimming removed 0 bases at V and 2 bases at J, with 9 bases between. CDR3 length equals 15 residues. CDR3 amino acids: CASSLEGLAGNTIYF. In DNA, the CDR3 is TGTGCCAGCAGCTTGGAGGGTCTGGCTGGAAACACCATATATTTT. The complete variable domain, with remaining parts taken from reference TRBV5-6 and TRBJ1-3, reads DAGVTQSPTHLIKTRGQQVTLRCSPKSGHDTVSWYQQALGQGPQFIFQYYEEEERQRGNFPDRFSGHQFPNYSSELNVNALLLGDSALYLCASSLEGLAGNTIYFGEGSWLTVV.

Points on this clone: A junction boundary mismatches the germline segment, possibly from a read error. V is TRBV19 and J is TRBJ2-3; no firm D call. CDR3 length: 12 residues. Germline assignment: CDR1 LNHDA and CDR2 SQIVND (reference sequence). The CDR3 bases are TGTGCCAGTAGTATGTTTACTGGACCGCCGAATTTT. Residues: CASSMFTGPPNF.

This chain links TRBV2 with TRBJ2-7, with D hard to call. V was pared by 1 base and J by 3 bases, with 16 bases between. Per germline, CDR1 SNHLY and CDR2 FYNNEI. CDR3 length equals 16 residues. The CDR3 loop reads CASSEVAGPSYYEQYF. The CDR3 DNA reads TGTGCCAGCAGTGAAGTAGCCGGACCTTCATACTACGAGCAGTACTTC.

This chain connects TRBV14 to TRBJ1-3; no clear D. Trimming left V 1 base short and J 4 bases short, with 8 bases between. The CDR3 is made up of 14 amino acids. Germline assignment: CDR1 SGHDN and CDR2 FVKESK. The CDR3 DNA is TGTGCCAGCAGCCAAGCTATGCGGGGAAACACCATATATTTT. The encoded protein is CASSQAMRGNTIYF. Supplemented by reference TRBV14 and TRBJ1-3, the full variable domain reads EAGVTQFPSHSVIEKGQTVTLRCDPISGHDNLYWYRRVMGKEIKFLLHFVKESKQDESGMPNNRFLAERTGGTYSTLKVQPAELEDSGVYFCASSQAMRGNTIYFGEGSWLTVV.